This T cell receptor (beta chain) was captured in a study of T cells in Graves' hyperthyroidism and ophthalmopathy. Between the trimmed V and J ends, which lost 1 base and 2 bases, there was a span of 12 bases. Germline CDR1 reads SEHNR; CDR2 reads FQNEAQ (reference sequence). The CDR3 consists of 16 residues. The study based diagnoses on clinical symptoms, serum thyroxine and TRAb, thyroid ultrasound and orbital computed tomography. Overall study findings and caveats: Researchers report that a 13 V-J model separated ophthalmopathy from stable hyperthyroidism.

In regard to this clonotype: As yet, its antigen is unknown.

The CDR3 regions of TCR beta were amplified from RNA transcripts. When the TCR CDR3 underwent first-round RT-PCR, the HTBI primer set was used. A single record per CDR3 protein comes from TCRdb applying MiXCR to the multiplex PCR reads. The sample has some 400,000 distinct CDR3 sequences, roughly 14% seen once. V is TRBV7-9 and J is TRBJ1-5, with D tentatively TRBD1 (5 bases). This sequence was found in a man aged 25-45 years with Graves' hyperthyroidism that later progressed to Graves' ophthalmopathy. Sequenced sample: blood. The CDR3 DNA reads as TGTGCCAGCAGCTTAGTAGGGGAGGGAGGCAATCAGCCCCAGCATTTT. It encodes CASSLVGEGGNQPQHF.